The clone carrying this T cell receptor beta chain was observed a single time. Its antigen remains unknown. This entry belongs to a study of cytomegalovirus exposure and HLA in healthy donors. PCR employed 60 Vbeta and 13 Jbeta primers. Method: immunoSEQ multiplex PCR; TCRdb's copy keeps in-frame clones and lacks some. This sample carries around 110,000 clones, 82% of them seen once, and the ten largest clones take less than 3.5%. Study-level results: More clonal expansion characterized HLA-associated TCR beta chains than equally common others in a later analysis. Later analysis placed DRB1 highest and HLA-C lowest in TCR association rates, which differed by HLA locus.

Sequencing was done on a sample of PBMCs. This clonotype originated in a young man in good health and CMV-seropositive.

In DNA form, the CDR3 reads TGTGCCAGCAGCTCCCAGGGGGGTCAGCCCCAGCATTTT. Its protein is CASSSQGGQPQHF. This chain uses TRBV7-2 with TRBJ1-5, with 7 positions matching TRBD1. V lost 4 bases, J lost 6 bases, and 3 bases stayed unmatched. The CDR3 consists of 13 residues. CDR1 and CDR2 (germline): SGHTA, FQGNSA.